The 18 T cell receptor beta chains reported below all come from one sample, sequenced in a study of cytomegalovirus exposure and HLA in healthy donors. The study ran its PCR with 60 Vbeta and 13 Jbeta primers. The data were produced by immunoSEQ multiplex PCR, yet TCRdb's version contains in-frame clones alone and is incomplete. The table lists 120,000 or so clones, approximately 80% of them singletons. The sample consisted of PBMCs. All receptors come from a man aged 50 or older in good health and CMV-seropositive.

The chain combines TRBV5-1 with TRBJ1-1; unclear D gene. The CDR3 sequence is 10 residues long. The germline gives CDR1 SGHRS, CDR2 YFSETQ. The germline V and J ends were trimmed by 0 bases and 11 bases, with 5 bases remaining between them. The CDR3 DNA reads TGCGCCAGCAGCTTGGTTGCGGCTTTCTTT. Its translation is CASSLVAAFF.

This clone was detected only a few times. The rearrangement joins TRBV5-1 to TRBJ1-3; 9 bases align to TRBD1. V was pared by 2 bases and J by 0 bases, with 9 bases of the junction left unmatched. The length of the CDR3 is 18 residues. Germline CDR1 reads SGHRS; CDR2 reads YFSETQ. In DNA, the CDR3 is TGCGCCAGCAGCTTCACTTTCGGGACAGGGTTCTCTGGAAACACCATATATTTT. Its translation: CASSFTFGTGFSGNTIYF.

The rearrangement uses TRBV6-4 and TRBJ2-1; 9 nucleotides match TRBD2. The CDR3 loop spans 17 amino acids. Germline V gene data show CDR1 as MRHNA and CDR2 as SNTAGT. The J segment lost 9 bases and the V segment lost 0 bases, leaving 12 bases of the junction unmatched. CDR3 loop: CASSDSGAGGPRGEQFF. CDR3 DNA sequence: TGTGCCAGCAGTGACTCGGGGGCGGGAGGGCCGAGAGGTGAGCAGTTCTTC.

This clone appeared a single time. The rearrangement links TRBV18 to TRBJ1-4, with no clear D. This CDR3 spans 14 amino acids. Germline V lookup: CDR1 KGHSH, CDR2 LQKENI. Trimming took off 1 base at V and 7 bases at J, with 10 bases between the two ends. CDR3 loop: CASSPRGMGEKLFF. CDR3 nucleotide sequence: TGTGCCAGCTCACCACGAGGGATGGGTGAAAAACTGTTTTTT.

This clone was seen a single time. The chain employs TRBV21-1 and TRBJ1-5; TRBD1 was called by the table and not checked on the DNA. TRBV21-1 corresponds to a pseudogene. The CDR3 length is 11 residues. The CDR3 sequence: CASFQGWPQHF. For the CDR3, the DNA is TGTGCCAGCTTTCAGGGATGGCCCCAGCATTTT.

The chain uses TRBV5-1 and TRBJ1-5; 7 bases are shared with TRBD1. CDR1 SGHRS and CDR2 YFSETQ come from the germline V gene. V shed 3 bases and J 0 bases; nucleotides not matched to a gene: 3. CDR3 size: 15 residues. The DNA for the CDR3 is TGCGCCAGCAGCTCAGGACAGGATAGCAATCAGCCCCAGCATTTT. Residues: CASSSGQDSNQPQHF.

In its sample, this clone was seen a few times. V usage is TRBV6-1 and J usage is TRBJ1-1, with D perhaps matching TRBD1 (6 bases). V was pared by 4 bases and J by 1 base, with 13 bases between. This CDR3 has 15 residues. CDR1 is MNHNS, CDR2 SASEGT, per germline. DNA of the CDR3: TGTGCCAGCAGTGGGCGGGGGACACAGAACACTGAAGCTTTCTTT. Protein: CASSGRGTQNTEAFF.

On this clone itself: The conserved closing phenylalanine or tryptophan is absent in this CDR3, likely reflecting a read error. The genes are TRBV4-1 and TRBJ1-4, with TRBD1 matching over 7 bases. V shed 6 bases, J shed 6 bases, and the junction held 7 bases outside the gene matches. This CDR3 has 14 amino acids. Germline V CDR1 and CDR2: MGHRA, YSYEKL. The CDR3 DNA follows: TGCGCCAGCAGTCCGACAGGGAGGTATGAAAAACTGTTTGTT. Amino acid sequence: CASSPTGRYEKLFV.

In nucleotides, the CDR3 is TGTGCCAGCAGCCTAACAGTGAACACTGAAGCTTTCTTT. This sequence encodes CASSLTVNTEAFF. This rearrangement joins TRBV7-6 to TRBJ1-1; no clear D. CDR3 size: 13 residues. Germline V CDR1 and CDR2: SGHVS, FNYEAQ. Trimming took 5 bases from V and 0 from J, leaving 7 bases between them.

In the case of this clone: A read error may produce the germline difference seen at one junction end. The chain combines TRBV6-1 with TRBJ1-1; no clear D. Germline V CDR1 and CDR2: MNHNS, SASEGT. The CDR3 contains 14 residues. The DNA of the CDR3 is TGTGCCAGCAGTGTGGGGAGTGGGTACACTGAAGCTTTATTT. Protein: CASSVGSGYTEALF.

This clone was seen more than once but under ten times. This chain joins TRBV18 and TRBJ1-1; 11 nucleotides line up with TRBD1. Trimming at V came to 3 bases and at J to 7 bases, leaving 10 bases not matched to a gene. CDR3 size: 16 residues. The germline gives CDR1 KGHSH, CDR2 LQKENI. Here the CDR3 reads CASSPGTGGVSDEAFF. The CDR3, as DNA: TGTGCCAGCTCACCCGGGACAGGGGGTGTTTCTGATGAAGCTTTCTTT.

The V call is TRBV14, the J call TRBJ2-7, with a possible D match to TRBD1 (6 bases). The CDR3 has 15 amino acids. Germline lookup yields CDR1 SGHDN and CDR2 FVKESK. Trimming cost V 4 bases and J 1 base, with 14 bases left between them. CDR3 amino acids: CASSPGASLSYEQYF. The CDR3 nucleotides are TGTGCCAGCAGCCCAGGGGCCTCATTGTCCTACGAGCAGTACTTC.

The chain combines TRBV25-1 with TRBJ1-5, with D possibly TRBD1 on 6 matching bases. Germline V gives CDR1 MGHDK, CDR2 SYGVNS. V lost 8 bases and J 2 bases, leaving 19 bases between the germline ends. The CDR3 has 16 residues. This CDR3 is CASQEEGGSGNQPQHF. CDR3 bases: TGTGCCAGCCAGGAGGAAGGGGGATCCGGCAATCAGCCCCAGCATTTT.

This clone was detected a few times. This chain uses TRBV9 with TRBJ1-2; 7 positions agree with TRBD1. This CDR3 contains 14 residues. V lost 6 bases, J lost 0 bases, and 5 bases stayed unmatched. Germline V lookup: CDR1 SGDLS, CDR2 YYNGEE. The CDR3: CASTLDRTNYGYTF. The CDR3 DNA sequence: TGTGCCAGCACTCTGGACAGGACTAACTATGGCTACACCTTC. Based on the CDR3 plus reference TRBV9 and TRBJ1-2, the full variable domain is DSGVTQTPKHLITATGQRVTLRCSPRSGDLSVYWYQQSLDQGLQFLIQYYNGEERAKGNILERFSAQQFPDLHSELNLSSLELGDSALYFCASTLDRTNYGYTFGSGTRLTVV.

This chain uses TRBV6-5 with TRBJ2-1; 7 nucleotides line up with TRBD1. With V trimmed by 6 bases and J by 4 bases, 3 bases remained unmatched. Per germline, CDR1 MNHEY and CDR2 SVGAGI. The CDR3 has 13 residues. The chain's CDR3 is CASRGGGYNEQFF. CDR3 nucleotide sequence: TGTGCCAGCAGAGGGGGCGGGTACAATGAGCAGTTCTTC.

The chain combines TRBV7-5 with TRBJ2-1; TRBD2 is the table's D call, not checked against the DNA. TRBV7-5 corresponds to a pseudogene. CDR3 length: 13 residues. This CDR3 is CVRSLLTVCEQFF. The CDR3 coding sequence is TGTGTCAGAAGCTTATTAACGGTGTGTGAGCAGTTCTTC.

This clone was found a few times. The chain is built from TRBV6-5 and TRBJ2-2, with a weak D call TRBD1 (5 bases). Per germline, CDR1 MNHEY and CDR2 SVGAGI. V was clipped by 6 bases and J by 0 bases, with 11 bases between them. The CDR3 sequence is 15 residues long. The chain's CDR3 is CASRSQGTNTGELFF. The CDR3 nucleotides read TGTGCCAGCAGGTCCCAGGGAACGAACACCGGGGAGCTGTTTTTT.

J is TRBJ1-1 and V is TRBV18; 10 bases fit TRBD1. CDR3 length: 15 amino acids. V shed 6 bases, J shed 7 bases, and the junction held 11 bases outside the gene matches. From germline, CDR1 is KGHSH and CDR2 LQKENI. CDR3 sequence (DNA): TGTGCCAGCTCCTACGGACAGGGGGGGTTCGGTGAAGCTTTCTTT. Encoded protein: CASSYGQGGFGEAFF.